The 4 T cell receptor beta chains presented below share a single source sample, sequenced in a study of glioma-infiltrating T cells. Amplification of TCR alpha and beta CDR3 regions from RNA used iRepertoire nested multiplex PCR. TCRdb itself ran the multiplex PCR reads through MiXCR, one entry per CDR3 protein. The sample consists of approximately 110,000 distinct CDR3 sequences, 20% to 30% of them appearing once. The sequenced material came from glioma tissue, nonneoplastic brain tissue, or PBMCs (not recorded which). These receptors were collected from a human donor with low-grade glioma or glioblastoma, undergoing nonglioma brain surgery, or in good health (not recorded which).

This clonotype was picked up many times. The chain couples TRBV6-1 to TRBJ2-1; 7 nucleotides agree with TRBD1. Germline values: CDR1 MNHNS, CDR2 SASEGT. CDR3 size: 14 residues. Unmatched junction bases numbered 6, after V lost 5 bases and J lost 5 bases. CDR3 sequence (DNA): TGTGCCAGCAGTTCCGGGACAGCACACAATGAGCAGTTCTTC. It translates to CASSSGTAHNEQFF.

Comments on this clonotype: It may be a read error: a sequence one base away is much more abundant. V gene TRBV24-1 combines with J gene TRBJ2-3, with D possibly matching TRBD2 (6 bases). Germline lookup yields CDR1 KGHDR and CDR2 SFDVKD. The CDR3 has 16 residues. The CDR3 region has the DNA TGTGCCACCAGTGACCAACTAGCATCTTACGCAGATACGCAGTGTTTT. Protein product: CATSDQLASYADTQCF.

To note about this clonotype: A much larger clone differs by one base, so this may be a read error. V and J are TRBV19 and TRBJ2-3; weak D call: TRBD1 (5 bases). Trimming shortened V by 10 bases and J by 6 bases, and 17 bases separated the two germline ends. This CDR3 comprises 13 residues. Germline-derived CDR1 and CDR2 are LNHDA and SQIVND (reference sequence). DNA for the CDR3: TGTGCCACCACCGGACATGGCAGGGATACGCAGTATTTT. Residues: CATTGHGRDTQYF.

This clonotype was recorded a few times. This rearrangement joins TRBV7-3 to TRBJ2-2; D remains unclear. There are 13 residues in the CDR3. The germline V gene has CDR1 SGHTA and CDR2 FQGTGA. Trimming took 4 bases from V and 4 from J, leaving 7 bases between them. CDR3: CASSSGFTGELFF. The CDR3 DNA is TGTGCCAGCAGCTCAGGATTCACCGGGGAGCTGTTTTTT.